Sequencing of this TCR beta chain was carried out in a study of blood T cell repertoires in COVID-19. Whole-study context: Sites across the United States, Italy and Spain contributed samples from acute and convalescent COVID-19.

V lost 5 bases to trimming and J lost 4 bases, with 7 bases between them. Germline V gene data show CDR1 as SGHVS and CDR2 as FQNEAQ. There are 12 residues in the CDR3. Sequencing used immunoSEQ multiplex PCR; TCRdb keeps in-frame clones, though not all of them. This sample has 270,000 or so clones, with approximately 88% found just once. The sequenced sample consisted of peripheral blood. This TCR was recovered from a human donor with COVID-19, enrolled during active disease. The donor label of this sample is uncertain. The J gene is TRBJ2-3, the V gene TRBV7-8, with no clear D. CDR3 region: CASSPQADTQYF. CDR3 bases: TGTGCCAGCAGCCCCCAGGCAGATACGCAGTATTTT. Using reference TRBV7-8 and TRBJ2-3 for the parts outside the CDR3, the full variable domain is GAGVSQSPRYKVAKRGQDVALRCDPISGHVSLFWYQQALGQGPEFLTYFQNEAQLDKSGLPSDRFFAERPEGSVSTLKIQRTQQEDSAVYLCASSPQADTQYFGPGTRLTVL.